A single sample is the source of the 10 T cell receptor beta chains below, sequenced in a study of T cells in Graves' hyperthyroidism and ophthalmopathy. Authors of the study amplified TCR beta CDR3 regions from RNA transcripts. The HTBI primer set drove a first-round RT-PCR of the TCR CDR3. MiXCR, run by TCRdb on the multiplex PCR reads, gives a single entry per CDR3 protein. This table holds 500,000 to 750,000 distinct CDR3 sequences, 46% found once. Input material: peripheral blood or thyroid tissue (not recorded which). These receptors were obtained from a woman aged 18-29 years with Graves' hyperthyroidism.

The V gene is TRBV29-1, the J gene TRBJ1-1; no firm D call. The CDR3 is made up of 13 amino acids. Germline V gene sequence: CDR1 SQVTM, CDR2 ANQGSEA. Trimming stripped 7 bases from V and 0 bases from J, with 12 bases between. CDR3 in amino acids: CSGRARMNTEAFF. The CDR3 nucleotides read TGCAGCGGTAGGGCGCGCATGAACACTGAAGCTTTCTTT.

The V and J genes are TRBV9 and TRBJ2-6, with 7 positions matching TRBD1. The CDR3 has 18 residues. The trim removed 4 bases at V and 0 bases at J, leaving 10 bases unmatched. Germline CDR1 is SGDLS and CDR2 is YYNGEE. The CDR3 nucleotides are TGTGCCAGCAGCTACATTGGACAGGTTATCTCTGGGGCCAACGTCCTGACTTTC. This sequence encodes CASSYIGQVISGANVLTF.

This clonotype has ten or more counts. The V and J genes are TRBV19 and TRBJ1-3, with unresolved D. CDR1 is LNHDA, CDR2 SQIVND, per germline (reference sequence). V lost 8 bases and J 0 bases, leaving 8 bases between the germline ends. The CDR3 contains 13 residues. The CDR3 reads CASEISSGNTIYF. In nucleotides, the CDR3 is TGTGCCAGTGAGATTAGCTCTGGAAACACCATATATTTT.

This clonotype was counted ten times or more. J is TRBJ2-1 and V is TRBV29-1, with TRBD1 as a possible D gene (6 bases). CDR1 and CDR2 from the germline V gene are SQVTM and ANQGSEA. This CDR3 spans 15 amino acids. V dropped 4 bases and J dropped 5 bases, with 18 bases sitting between them. Here the CDR3 reads CSVVLQGSKHNEQFF. CDR3 DNA sequence: TGCAGCGTTGTCCTCCAGGGGAGCAAGCACAATGAGCAGTTCTTC.

This rearrangement joins TRBV12-3 or TRBV12-4 to TRBJ1-1; D gene unclear. The CDR3 has 16 amino acids. V was trimmed by 6 bases and J by 14 bases, leaving 31 bases between them. The CDR3 here is CASRYGLGGSYNEQFF. The CDR3 nucleotides are TGTGCCAGCAGGTATGGGCTAGGTGGCTCCTACAATGAGCAGTTCTTT.

The chain links TRBV6-1 to TRBJ1-5, with D possibly matching TRBD1 (5 bases). With 3 bases removed from V and 4 bases from J, the gap between germline ends came to 10 bases. This CDR3 is built from 14 residues. Looked up from germline, CDR1 is MNHNS and CDR2 is SASEGT. The CDR3 protein is CASSDPGRNQPQHF. CDR3 DNA: TGTGCCAGCAGTGATCCGGGGCGTAATCAGCCCCAGCATTTT.

With respect to this clonotype: Likely a read error: the CDR3 ends without its conserved phenylalanine or tryptophan. It is unclear where the CDR3 begins or ends on the DNA, so no DNA is shown, and the CDR3 is as TCRdb lists it. CDR3 amino acids: CASSIGGGP. The rearrangement links TRBV7-9 to TRBJ2-2; the D call in the table, TRBD2, was not verified against the DNA. Ends included, the CDR3 has 9 residues. From germline, CDR1 is SEHNR and CDR2 FQNEAQ (reference sequence).

The V call is TRBV15, the J call TRBJ1-4; 7 nucleotides agree with TRBD1. This CDR3 has 17 residues. V shed 5 bases and J 0 bases; nucleotides not matched to a gene: 9. The germline V gene has CDR1 LNHNV and CDR2 YYDKDF (reference sequence). The CDR3 here is CATSGTWGTATNEKLFF. CDR3 DNA: TGTGCCACCAGCGGAACTTGGGGGACAGCAACTAATGAAAAACTGTTTTTT. The variable domain in full, completed from reference TRBV15 and TRBJ1-4, reads DAMVIQNPRYQVTQFGKPVTLSCSQTLNHNVMYWYQQKSSQAPKLLFHYYDKDFNNEADTPDNFQSRRPNTSFCFLDIRSPGLGDTAMYLCATSGTWGTATNEKLFFGSGTQLSVL.

This clonotype was observed a few times. The chain uses TRBV4-3 and TRBJ2-2; 8 bases are shared with TRBD2. Looked up from germline, CDR1 is LGHNA and CDR2 is YSLEER. The CDR3 contains 15 residues. V lost 0 bases and J lost 6; bases outside the gene matches: 3. The DNA of the CDR3 is TGCGCCAGCAGCCAAGAGTCCGGGAGGGCCGGGGAGCTGTTTTTT. This gives the protein CASSQESGRAGELFF.

Notes on this clonotype: This may arise from a read error, as a much more abundant clone is one base away. The chain combines TRBV2 with TRBJ2-2; D is perhaps TRBD2 (6 bases). The germline V gene encodes CDR1 SNHLY and CDR2 FYNNEI. The CDR3 is 14 residues long. The CDR3 nucleotides read TGTGCCGGCTCCATTGCGGGAAACACCGGGGGGCTGTTTTTT. Protein product: CAGSIAGNTGGLFF.